The following is a T cell receptor beta chain sequence with its context. The source of the sample is a study of blood T cell repertoires in COVID-19. Across the study: Samples came from the United States, Italy and Spain, spanning acute and convalescent COVID-19. T cells, B-cell-depleted T cells, or PBMCs supplied cDNA or gDNA.

Original data processing: Reference gene primer amplification gave estimated nucleated cell counts. Only in-frame clones appear in the TCRdb table, and some are missing; sequencing was by immunoSEQ multiplex PCR. That table gives V, J and clone size, and the DNA gave D and trimming. The table lists 25,000 to 35,000 clones, 83% of them singletons. CDR1 is LGHDT and CDR2 is YNNKEL in the germline V gene (reference sequence). The CDR3 extends over 12 amino acids. The V end was cut by 4 bases, the J end by 10 bases, with 11 bases between. This TCR came from a man between 70 and 80 years old with active COVID-19. Material: peripheral blood. The chain joins TRBV3-1 (or the pseudogene TRBV3-2) to TRBJ2-1, with a weak D call TRBD2 (5 bases). The DNA for the CDR3 is TGTGCCAGCAGCCTTTCATCGGGGGAGCAGTTCTTC. This sequence encodes CASSLSSGEQFF.